This T cell receptor (beta chain) was recorded in a study of T-cell memory formation after mild COVID-19. TCRdb re-analysed the 5' RACE reads in MiXCR, keeping a single row per CDR3 protein. Of some 350,000 distinct CDR3 sequences in the sample, under 15% were seen once. Germline V gives CDR1 MNHEY, CDR2 SMNVEV (reference sequence). Trimming stripped 1 base from V and 2 bases from J, with 8 bases between. This CDR3 comprises 14 residues. This clonotype has only a few counts. The source material was PBMCs or a T cell subset sorted from them (not recorded which). The chain has TRBV27 and TRBJ2-5, with D uncertain. The TCR sequence derives from a man aged 18 to 30 who had mild COVID-19 (a few samples of this study predate the infection). Cell type and time point are not known. This CDR3 reads CASSLFGPQETQYF. In DNA, the CDR3 is TGTGCCAGCAGTTTATTTGGCCCTCAAGAGACCCAGTACTTC.